The entry that follows covers one T cell receptor (beta chain) sequence. This clone was observed once. Its cognate antigen has yet to be identified. Base qualities are not recorded, but no much larger clone differs from it by a single base. Libraries came from the immunoSEQ multiplex PCR assay. A mixture of 60 forward primers for TCR Vbeta segments and 13 reverse primers for TCR Jbeta segments was used in the multiplex PCR. A multiplex PCR assay on genomic DNA amplified the CDR3 region of rearranged TCR beta genes. On the Illumina HiSeq System, the amplified TCR beta libraries were sequenced as 87-base-pair reads. On the study's bioinformatics: A later analysis tallied 75 million to 95 million unique TCR beta chains across the 666 repertoires, and around 10 million of those chains were shared by two or more donors. Raw reads were error-corrected and collapsed into unique sequences with a nearest-neighbor algorithm that merged closely related sequences to remove PCR and sequencing errors. V, D and J gene segments were assigned by aligning CDR3 sequences to IMGT reference sequences. For a sequence to be retained, a match of at least six nucleotides was required to both a V gene segment and a J gene segment. Rearrangements were classified as productive when the CDR3 lacked stop codons and remained in frame with V and J, and all other rearrangements were classified as non-productive. CDR3 was defined by IMGT convention, running from the second conserved V-encoded cysteine to the conserved J-encoded phenylalanine. The earlier analysis of 587 of the donors excluded sequences that lacked an unambiguous match to a single V gene segment. In an earlier analysis of approximately 610 of the donors, V segments were called functional above 56.7% productive rearrangements and were called segregating when the between-donor standard deviation exceeded 5%. To diagnose cytomegalovirus status from the catalog of TCR beta chain sequences, a statistical classification framework was built. In a later analysis, TCR nucleotide sequences were compared against IMGT/GENE-DB human TR gene sequences so that V and J genes could be assigned. The TCRdist pipeline was used in a later analysis to assign CDR3 sequences and most-parsimonious VDJ recombination scenarios. A later analysis defined each TCR beta chain by its CDR3 amino acid sequence plus V-gene family, and excluded reads lacking a unique V-gene family. To address suspected cross-contamination and a sequencing artifact, a later analysis removed 592 highly shared, low-generation-probability nucleotide sequences. For each public chain, a later analysis derived a clonal expansion index from normalized ranks of inferred template counts within each repertoire. Generation probabilities in a later analysis came from a VDJ recombination model fitted to out-of-frame rearrangements, and those results were checked against IGoR. In a later analysis, hypergeometric tests were used to score TCR-TCR, TCR-HLA and TCR-CMV co-occurrence, with a repertoire-size bias correction applied to TCR pairs. A later analysis estimated false discovery rates by permuting HLA or CMV assignments 20 times. In a later analysis, co-occurring TCRs were grouped using DBSCAN, and TCRdist sequence similarity was added for clustering within HLA-allele-positive subsets. For co-occurrence clustering, repertoires with fewer than 30,000 or more than 120,000 public chains were excluded, along with a handful of repertoires with anomalous nucleotide sharing. TCRdb holds this immuneACCESS table with in-frame rearrangements only. Some clones are missing; in checked studies, unresolved V genes explain under half, and the rest has no known cause. D and trimming come from the DNA, and the V and J calls and clone size come from that table. The sample yields nearly 110,000 clones; about three quarters were counted once. Around 5.8% of the sample is in the top ten clones.

In total, 666 healthy bone marrow donors made up the cohort. Cohort members were all nominally healthy when sampled, although unrecorded immune exposures were likely present. The donor was CMV seropositive and belonged to the group of 250 to 300 seropositive cohort members. Every donor gave a peripheral blood sample, and the peripheral blood mononuclear cells from that sample were used for TCR beta sequencing. The Qiagen DNeasy Blood Extraction Kit was used to extract genomic DNA from the blood cell samples. This sample is drawn from a study of cytomegalovirus exposure and HLA in healthy donors (TCRdb year 2017). A note on the overall study: An earlier analysis of about 560 of the donors reported 276 Gb of sequence data and 95 million to 130 million unique TCR beta sequences obtained from around 180 million T cells. An early release covering some 640 HLA-typed donors comprised approximately 290 gigabases of sequencing data and tens of millions of unique TCR sequences. Of the approximately 370 genotyped donors, 80% to 90% were placed in the genetic ancestry cluster associated with self-reported Caucasian donors. The study aimed to test whether cataloging public T cell receptors could reveal signatures of past pathogen exposure. The T cell repertoires of under 750 subjects were profiled by immunosequencing and related to cytomegalovirus serostatus. In addition to the first cohort of hundreds of subjects, a separate validation cohort of some 120 different subjects was used. The study combined high-throughput TCR immunosequencing, statistical association of individual TCRs with disease status, and machine learning to predict cytomegalovirus infection status. A later analysis re-examined previously published TCR beta repertoires from roughly 720 donors and added high-resolution HLA genotyping to investigate patterns of TCR occurrence. In the later analysis, no new phenotypic data were used to find candidate immune exposures; instead, reliance was placed on TCR beta sequences and their occurrence across donors. In an earlier analysis of roughly 540 of the donors, high-throughput TCR beta sequencing was used to judge whether each TCR beta V gene segment behaved as functional or pseudogenic. Donor age, sex, ethnicity and CMV serostatus were collected together with the repertoire data. A later genetic analysis used genome-wide SNP genotypes for about 60% of the 666 donors, treating that subset as a discovery cohort. All discovery cohort repertoires had been generated on a single sequencing platform. Class I and class II HLA loci were covered by the typing at four-digit resolution. The number of donors typed differed by locus, with about 629-640 for A, B, C, DRB1 and DQB1, approximately 500 for DQA1, over 600 for DPA1, and approximately 470 for DPB1. Roughly 5 DR-DQ haplotypes were handled as single units for association and clustering, since linkage in the cohort was strong. On average, roughly 250,000 unique TCR beta nucleotide sequences were sequenced per donor among 398 genotyped donors of the cohort, with about 19% of those sequences being non-productive.

The paper as a whole reports these results and caveats: The authors suggested that the approach could potentially be extended to other disease states and immunological phenotypes. V-gene and J-gene trimming of TCR beta chains was associated with a missense DCLRE1C variant in a later genetic analysis, and the association was replicated in an independent cohort. In a later analysis, around 15,000 TCR beta sequences were associated with specific HLA alleles at a false discovery rate of 0.05. Correlated functional status among segregating V segments might reflect linkage disequilibrium, but an unknown experimental factor could not be ruled out. According to a later genetic analysis, donors in an Asian-associated ancestry cluster had fewer N-insertions in productive TCRs than the roughly 700-donor mean. Because HLA typing was missing for some donors at each locus, association tests included only the typed subset. In a later analysis, HLA-associated TCR beta chains were found to be more clonally expanded and to have lower generation probabilities than equally common non-associated chains. Most TCR sequences were observed very rarely across donors, whereas some public TCRs were present in many individuals. A cluster of highly shared sequence variants was judged likely to represent a technical artifact of the sequencing pipeline. Broadly in line with IMGT annotations, most TCR beta V segments showed up in productive rearrangements about 87% or about 30% of the time in an earlier analysis of around 600 of the donors. Only TCR beta chains were sequenced in this cohort, and the absence of alpha or paired-chain data limited detectable features. In the study, 150 to 200 TCR beta chains were listed as associated with cytomegalovirus. Roughly uniform sequencing depth across donors was assumed in presence/absence analyses, although this assumption may not hold. Strong co-occurrence of HLA alleles, especially DR and DQ, made assigning TCR associations to individual alleles difficult. For the cohort, immune exposure information was limited to CMV serostatus. Around 16 rarely observed V segments, including chromosome 9 orphons, were excluded from the earlier analysis of about 610 of the donors because counts were too low. Several of the top co-occurrence clusters appeared to be linked to parvovirus B19, influenza, CMV and Epstein-Barr virus, according to a later analysis. In a later analysis, most CMV-associated TCR beta chains were found to appear HLA-restricted, with HLA associations seemingly driven largely by CMV exposure. A further reported finding was that TCR beta sequences accurately predicted the HLA-A and HLA-B alleles for most subjects in the first cohort. In both the original and validation cohorts, the classifier was reported to diagnose cytomegalovirus status with high specificity and sensitivity. According to a later analysis, TCR association rates differed among HLA loci, with DRB1 alleles showing the most associated TCRs and HLA-C alleles showing the fewest. In vitro tests confirmed that a few of the cytomegalovirus-associated TCR beta chains recognize cytomegalovirus antigens.

Sequenced: PBMCs. The receptor comes from a woman aged 50 to 65 in good health and CMV-seropositive.

The CDR3: CASSPRRGSLLEQFF. The bases are TGTGCCAGCTCACCACGACGGGGATCCTTACTAGAGCAGTTCTTC. This sequence uses TRBV18 and TRBJ2-1; the best D guess is TRBD2, with 5 bases matching. The germline V gene specifies KGHSH as CDR1 and LQKENI as CDR2. Trimming costs V 1 base and J 10 bases, and their ends lie 17 bases apart. Measured from the cysteine to the phenylalanine, the CDR3 is 15 residues long. Just the 45-base CDR3 DNA is kept, in frame starting at base 1.